This T cell receptor beta chain originates from a study of blood T cell repertoires in COVID-19. Overall study: Acute and convalescent COVID-19 samples came from the United States, Italy and Spain. Nucleic acid was either cDNA or gDNA, and it came from T cells, B-cell-depleted T cells, or PBMCs.

In the authors' workflow: By means of reference gene primer amplification, nucleated cell counts were estimated. This table comes from immunoSEQ multiplex PCR, and its TCRdb copy is limited to in-frame clones, with some not included. For V, J and clone size, that table is used; D and trimming come from the DNA. The top ten clones hold roughly 4.1% of a sample with a few hundred thousand clones, over 75% of them seen once. After removal of 4 bases from V and 7 bases from J, the junction contained 10 bases not matched to a gene. The CDR3 length is 15 residues. CDR1 and CDR2 (germline): SGHKS, YYEKEE (reference sequence).

The source of this sequence is a man between 45 and 60 years old with acute or convalescent COVID-19. The genes are TRBV5-5 and TRBJ2-2; 7 bases are shared with TRBD1. Material for sequencing was peripheral blood. The CDR3 DNA is TGTGCCAGCAGCCTGACAGGGAATGTTGTCGGGGAGCTGTTTTTT. This encodes CASSLTGNVVGELFF.